The clone carrying this T cell receptor (beta chain) appeared a few times. Its specificity is not known. This sample is part of a study of vaccination and CD4 T cells after COVID-19. Study details: Median draw time for post-COVID samples was 95 to 110 days post-diagnosis (range 35 to 161).

The Oncomine TCR Beta short-read assay was what sequenced the DNA obtained from cultured CD4+ T cells. TCRdb independently ran MiXCR on the PCR reads; one entry per CDR3 protein. The sample has roughly 11,000 distinct CDR3 sequences, 29% seen once. Treatment: roughly 10-day PBMC culture with coronavirus spike peptide pools or control peptides (ViraFEST assay). Sequenced input: cultured CD4+ T cells from blood. The clonotype was recovered from a human donor with COVID-19.

The CDR3 spells CASSQEGSKGSETQYF. The CDR3 DNA sequence: TGTGCCAGCAGCCAAGAAGGGTCTAAAGGTTCAGAGACCCAGTACTTC. The chain combines TRBV14 with TRBJ2-5; D is ambiguous. Germline lookup yields CDR1 SGHDN and CDR2 FVKESK. CDR3 length: 16 residues. The germline V and J ends were trimmed by 0 bases and 4 bases, with 15 bases remaining between them. The complete variable domain, with remaining parts taken from reference TRBV14 and TRBJ2-5, reads EAGVTQFPSHSVIEKGQTVTLRCDPISGHDNLYWYRRVMGKEIKFLLHFVKESKQDESGMPNNRFLAERTGGTYSTLKVQPAELEDSGVYFCASSQEGSKGSETQYFGPGTRLLVL.